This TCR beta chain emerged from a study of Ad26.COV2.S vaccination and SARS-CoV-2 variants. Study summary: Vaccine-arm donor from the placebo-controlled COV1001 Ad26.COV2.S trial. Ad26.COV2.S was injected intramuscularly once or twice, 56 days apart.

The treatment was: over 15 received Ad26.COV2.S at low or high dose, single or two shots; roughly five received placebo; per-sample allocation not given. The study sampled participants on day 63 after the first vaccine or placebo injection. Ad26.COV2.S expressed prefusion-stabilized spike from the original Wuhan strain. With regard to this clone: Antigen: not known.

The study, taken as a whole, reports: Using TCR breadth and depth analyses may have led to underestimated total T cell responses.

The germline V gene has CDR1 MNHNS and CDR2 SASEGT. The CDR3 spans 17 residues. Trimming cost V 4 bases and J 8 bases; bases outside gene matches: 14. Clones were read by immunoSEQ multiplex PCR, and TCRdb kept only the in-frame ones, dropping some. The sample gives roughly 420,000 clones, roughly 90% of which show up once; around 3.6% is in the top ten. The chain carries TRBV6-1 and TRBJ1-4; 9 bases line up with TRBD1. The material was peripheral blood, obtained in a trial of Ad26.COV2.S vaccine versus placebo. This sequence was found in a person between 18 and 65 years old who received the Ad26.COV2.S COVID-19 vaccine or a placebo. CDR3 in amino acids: CASSGSRDRVLGEKLFF. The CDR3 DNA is TGTGCCAGCAGTGGGTCCCGGGACAGGGTGTTAGGAGAAAAACTGTTTTTT.